The sequence of this TCR beta chain was determined in a study of STAT3 mutations in large granular lymphocyte leukemia. Overall study: Among longitudinally sequenced T-LGLL patients, roughly half had canonical activating STAT3 mutations detected.

The V end lost 4 bases, the J end lost 1 base, and 9 bases lay between the germline ends. There are 14 residues in the CDR3. Germline V lookup: CDR1 MNHEY, CDR2 SMNVEV (reference sequence). About 40,000 productive templates were obtained per sample on average. Method: immunoSEQ multiplex PCR; TCRdb's copy keeps in-frame clones and lacks some. This table has about 9,300 clones, roughly 90% appearing once. Study-level results: In about 35% of the 18 patients, new TCR clonotypes emerged after therapy. Samples missed the first appearance of the clone. At least one immunodominant TCR beta clonotype appeared in every T-cell large granular lymphocyte leukemia patient.

In the case of this clone: Its antigen remains unknown.

Sequencing input: peripheral blood mononuclear cells. The chain combines TRBV27 with TRBJ2-3; the D is unclear. The receptor was derived from a man at least 80 years old with T-cell large granular lymphocyte leukemia. Some clones in this sample may be carry-over from other donors' samples. CDR3 region: CASSSYVGTDTQYF. For the CDR3, the DNA is TGTGCCAGCAGTTCATACGTGGGCACAGATACGCAGTATTTT.